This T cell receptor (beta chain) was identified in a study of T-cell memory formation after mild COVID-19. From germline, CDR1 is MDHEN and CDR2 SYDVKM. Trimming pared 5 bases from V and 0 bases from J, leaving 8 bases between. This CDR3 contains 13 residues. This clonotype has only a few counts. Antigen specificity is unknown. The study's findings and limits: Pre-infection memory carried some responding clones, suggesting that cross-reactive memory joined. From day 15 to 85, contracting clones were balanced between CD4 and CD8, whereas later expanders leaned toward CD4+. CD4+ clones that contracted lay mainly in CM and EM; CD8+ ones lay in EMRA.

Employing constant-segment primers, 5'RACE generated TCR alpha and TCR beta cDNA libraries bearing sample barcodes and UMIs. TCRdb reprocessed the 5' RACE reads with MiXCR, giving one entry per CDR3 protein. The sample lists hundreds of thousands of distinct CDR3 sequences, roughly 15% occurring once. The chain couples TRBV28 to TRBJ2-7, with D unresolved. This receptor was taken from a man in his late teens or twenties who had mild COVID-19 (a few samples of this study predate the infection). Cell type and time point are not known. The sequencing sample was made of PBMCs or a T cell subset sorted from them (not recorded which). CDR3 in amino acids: CASSGFHSYEQYV. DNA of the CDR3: TGTGCCAGCAGTGGCTTTCACTCCTACGAGCAGTACGTC.